One sample yielded the 26 T cell receptor beta chains listed below, sequenced in a study of T cells in Graves' hyperthyroidism and ophthalmopathy. TCR beta CDR3 regions were amplified from RNA. Researchers ran a first-round RT-PCR on the TCR CDR3 using the HTBI primer set. TCRdb fed the multiplex PCR reads into MiXCR, producing one record per CDR3 protein. The sample records 730,000 or so distinct CDR3 sequences, around a sixth being singletons. Sequences were obtained from blood. These receptors were obtained from a woman in her fifties or sixties with Graves' hyperthyroidism that later progressed to Graves' ophthalmopathy.

This clonotype was seen a few times. The genes are TRBV19 and TRBJ1-1; 7 nucleotides line up with TRBD1. Germline CDR1 and CDR2: LNHDA and SQIVND (reference sequence). CDR3 length: 15 residues. The junction had 10 bases not matched to a gene; V was cut back by 5 bases and J by 4 bases. The CDR3, as DNA: TGTGCCAGTAGTGGAAAGGGGGCGCGGAGCACTGAAGCTTTCTTT. Amino acids: CASSGKGARSTEAFF.

The chain links TRBV6-1 to TRBJ2-5; D is possibly TRBD2 (7 bases). This CDR3 has 18 residues. Germline loops: CDR1 MNHNS, CDR2 SASEGT. V shed 7 bases and J shed 5 bases, with 29 bases lying between them. CDR3 sequence reads: CASKGPPAGARVGETQYF. In DNA, the CDR3 is TGTGCCAGCAAAGGTCCCCCGGCGGGGGCCAGGGTTGGGGAGACCCAGTACTTC.

This clonotype has at least ten counts. J is TRBJ1-1 and V is TRBV20-1, with D unclear. The CDR3 consists of 11 residues. Germline loops: CDR1 DFQATT, CDR2 SNEGSKA (reference sequence). V was cut by 5 bases and J by 4 bases, with 8 bases left in between. Written as DNA, the CDR3 is TGCAGTGCTCCGCTAGTCACTGAAGCTTTCTTT. It translates to CSAPLVTEAFF.

V and J are TRBV6-9 and TRBJ1-1, with D unresolved. V was cut by 3 bases and J by 3 bases, with 8 bases left in between. The CDR3 covers 13 residues. In germline, CDR1 is MNHGY, CDR2 SVAAGI. CDR3 loop: CASSYRRYTEAFF. CDR3 nucleotides: TGTGCCAGCAGTTACCGGAGGTACACTGAAGCTTTCTTT.

The genes are TRBV7-8 and TRBJ1-1, with TRBD1 matching over 7 bases. This CDR3 is built from 15 residues. From germline, CDR1 is SGHVS and CDR2 FQNEAQ. J gave up 1 base and V 5 bases, and 7 bases lay outside the gene matches. CDR3 sequence reads: CASSRPRGWNTEAFF. The CDR3, as DNA: TGTGCCAGCAGCCGGCCCAGGGGGTGGAACACTGAAGCTTTCTTT.

This clonotype was seen at least ten times. The rearrangement joins TRBV11-2 to TRBJ1-1, with D tentatively TRBD1 (5 bases). V lost 5 bases to trimming and J lost 0 bases, with 13 bases between them. This CDR3 contains 15 residues. Germline V gives CDR1 SGHAT, CDR2 FQNNGV. The chain's CDR3 is CASSSRSGMNTEAFF. The CDR3 region has the DNA TGTGCCAGCAGCAGCCGCTCAGGGATGAACACTGAAGCTTTCTTT.

This clonotype was seen repeatedly, ten times or more. At one end, the junction sequence differs from germline, possibly due to a read error. The gene calls are TRBV5-1 and TRBJ2-1; 7 bases map to TRBD2. Looked up from germline, CDR1 is SGHRS and CDR2 is YFSETQ. This CDR3 contains 15 residues. CDR3 sequence: CASSLGGGSYNEQFF. The CDR3 DNA sequence: TGTGCCAGCAGCTTGGGGGGGGGCTCCTACAATGAGCAGTTCTTC. Using reference TRBV5-1 and TRBJ2-1 for the parts outside the CDR3, the full variable domain is KAGVTQTPRYLIKTRGQQVTLSCSPISGHRSVSWYQQTPGQGLQFLFEYFSETQRNKGNFPGRFSGRQFSNSRSEMNVSTLELGDSALYLCASSLGGGSYNEQFFGPGTRLTVL.

The chain links TRBV20-1 to TRBJ2-1; a weak D match, TRBD1 (6 bases). The germline V and J ends were trimmed by 5 bases and 4 bases, with 24 bases remaining between them. The germline CDR1 and CDR2 sequences are DFQATT and SNEGSKA (reference sequence). This CDR3 is 17 amino acids long. The CDR3 spells CSAPDRDRDKGYNEQFF. Here the CDR3 DNA reads TGCAGTGCTCCGGATCGGGACCGGGACAAAGGATACAATGAGCAGTTCTTC.

Ten or more counts support this clonotype. The rearrangement uses TRBV10-3 and TRBJ1-1, with a weak D call TRBD1 (5 bases). CDR1 and CDR2 from the germline V gene are ENHRY and SYGVKD. The CDR3 sequence is 15 residues long. Trimming cost V 0 bases and J 4 bases, with 12 bases left between them. The CDR3 loop is CAISESQGLGTEAFF. CDR3 nucleotides: TGTGCCATCAGTGAGTCCCAGGGCTTGGGCACTGAAGCTTTCTTT.

In this sample, this clonotype turned up a few times. This chain connects TRBV19 to TRBJ1-6, with D maybe TRBD1 (6 bases). Germline V gives CDR1 LNHDA, CDR2 SQIVND (reference sequence). V dropped 2 bases and J dropped 7 bases, with 9 bases sitting between them. The CDR3 consists of 14 residues. CDR3 DNA: TGTGCCAGTAGTATACGGGACACCAATTCACCCCTCCACTTT. Protein product: CASSIRDTNSPLHF.

This clonotype was seen at least ten times. The V gene is TRBV11-2, the J gene TRBJ1-1; D not resolved. CDR3 length equals 14 residues. In germline, CDR1 is SGHAT, CDR2 FQNNGV. Between the trimmed V and J ends, which lost 1 base and 0 bases, there was a span of 6 bases. The CDR3 nucleotides are TGTGCCAGCAGCTTAGGGGTCGTGAACACTGAAGCTTTCTTT. Translated, it gives CASSLGVVNTEAFF.

This chain uses TRBV2 with TRBJ1-4, with D tentatively TRBD1 (5 bases). CDR1 and CDR2 (germline): SNHLY, FYNNEI. This CDR3 has 14 residues. V lost 7 bases to trimming and J lost 1 base, with 10 bases between them. The CDR3 loop reads CASTSGVTNEKLFF. In nucleotides, the CDR3 is TGTGCCAGCACCTCGGGGGTAACTAATGAAAAACTGTTTTTT.

As regards this clonotype: At one of its ends the junction is not consistent with the germline gene, which may arise from a read error. The chain joins TRBV19 to TRBJ1-1; 10 nucleotides line up with TRBD1. CDR1 is LNHDA and CDR2 is SQIVND in the germline V gene (reference sequence). There are 16 residues in the CDR3. The DNA of the CDR3 is TGTGCCAGTGGTATAGGGACAGGGGACCTGAACACTGAAGCTTTCTTT. Encoded protein: CASGIGTGDLNTEAFF.

Ten or more counts support this clonotype. The chain couples TRBV11-2 to TRBJ1-1; D remains unclear. The CDR3 consists of 14 residues. V lost 3 bases, J lost 0 bases, and 8 bases lay in between. In germline, CDR1 is SGHAT, CDR2 FQNNGV. CDR3 residues: CASSFGVLNTEAFF. As DNA, the CDR3 is TGTGCCAGCAGCTTTGGGGTGTTGAACACTGAAGCTTTCTTT.

This clonotype showed up many times. The rearrangement uses TRBV29-1 and TRBJ1-1, with no clear D. V was pared by 0 bases and J by 0 bases, with 14 bases between. The CDR3 is made up of 16 amino acids. CDR1 and CDR2 from the germline V gene are SQVTM and ANQGSEA. The CDR3 coding sequence is TGCAGCGTTGAAGAGCCTCGGGTGGGGATGAACACTGAAGCTTTCTTT. Translating it yields CSVEEPRVGMNTEAFF.

This clonotype has just a few counts. This chain connects TRBV10-3 to TRBJ1-2, with D maybe TRBD1 (5 bases). Germline CDR1 is ENHRY and CDR2 is SYGVKD. CDR3 length: 16 amino acids. The V gene lost 0 bases and the J gene lost 4 bases, with 15 bases spanning the gap. In DNA, the CDR3 is TGTGCCATCAGTGAGTCAAGAGACAGCATTATCTATGGCTACACCTTC. Amino acid sequence: CAISESRDSIIYGYTF.

The table lists this clonotype with many counts. The chain links TRBV6-1 to TRBJ2-5; D might be TRBD1 (6 bases). Germline CDR1 MNHNS, CDR2 SASEGT. With 3 bases removed from V and 6 bases from J, the gap between germline ends came to 17 bases. This CDR3 has 15 residues. CDR3 loop: CASSEASGAIQTQYF. Written as DNA, the CDR3 is TGTGCCAGCAGTGAGGCGTCAGGGGCGATACAGACCCAGTACTTC.

V gene TRBV7-3 combines with J gene TRBJ1-1; no definite D call. Germline V gene sequence: CDR1 SGHTA, CDR2 FQGTGA. V shed 5 bases and J shed 7 bases, with 5 bases lying between them. The CDR3 runs 10 residues. This CDR3 is CASSPLEAFF. The CDR3 DNA follows: TGTGCCAGCAGCCCCCTTGAAGCTTTCTTT.

This clonotype was seen more than once but under ten times. The genes are TRBV29-1 and TRBJ1-2, with D possibly being TRBD1 (5 bases). CDR1 and CDR2 from the germline V gene are SQVTM and ANQGSEA. Trimming took 4 bases from V and 0 from J, leaving 21 bases between them. CDR3 length equals 17 residues. CDR3 in DNA: TGCAGCGTTGGGTGGGACGGGGGGAGTCCGACTAACTATGGCTACACCTTC. Protein product: CSVGWDGGSPTNYGYTF.

This clonotype was seen many times. V is TRBV18 and J is TRBJ2-1; D might be TRBD1 (7 bases). This CDR3 has 15 residues. The V end was cut by 5 bases, the J end by 8 bases, with 19 bases between. Germline loops: CDR1 KGHSH, CDR2 LQKENI. The CDR3 DNA sequence: TGTGCCAGCTCAACCGACAGGGCCAGGGGGGATGAGCAGTTCTTC. Its protein product is CASSTDRARGDEQFF.

The chain carries TRBV29-1 and TRBJ1-2; D uncertain. V shed 5 bases and J shed 4 bases, with 17 bases lying between them. Germline loops: CDR1 SQVTM, CDR2 ANQGSEA. The CDR3 sequence is 14 residues long. The CDR3, as DNA: TGCAGCGTTCAGAATCCCGACCGGCTCTATGGCTACACCTTC. Translation: CSVQNPDRLYGYTF.

The sample holds a few counts of this clonotype. V gene TRBV10-3 combines with J gene TRBJ1-4; a possible D gene is TRBD1 (5 bases). Trimming removed 1 base at V and 5 bases at J, with 14 bases between. CDR1 is ENHRY and CDR2 is SYGVKD in the germline V gene. This CDR3 comprises 16 residues. Here the CDR3 reads CAISELEQALNEKLFF. The CDR3 DNA sequence: TGTGCCATCAGTGAGTTGGAACAGGCCTTAAATGAAAAACTGTTTTTT.

The chain carries TRBV5-1 and TRBJ2-3; 10 bases are a match to TRBD1. Losses at the gene ends were 0 bases for V and 6 bases for J; bases not matched to a gene: 1. Germline loops: CDR1 SGHRS, CDR2 YFSETQ. The CDR3 extends over 14 amino acids. CDR3 nucleotides: TGCGCCAGCAGCTTGGGGGACAGGGGTGATACGCAGTATTTT. It yields the protein CASSLGDRGDTQYF.

Ten or more counts support this clonotype. This rearrangement joins TRBV3-1 to TRBJ1-2; a possible D gene is TRBD1 (5 bases). Germline CDR1 and CDR2: LGHDT and YNNKEL (reference sequence). Trimming removed 4 bases from V and 4 bases from J, with 25 bases in between. The CDR3 is 18 amino acids. The CDR3, as DNA: TGTGCCAGCAGCCCTAGACAGACGGAGACACCATTAGGCTATGGCTACACCTTC. This translates into CASSPRQTETPLGYGYTF. Filled out from reference TRBV3-1 and TRBJ1-2, the complete variable domain reads DTAVSQTPKYLVTQMGNDKSIKCEQNLGHDTMYWYKQDSKKFLKIMFSYNNKELIINETVPNRFSPKSPDKAHLNLHINSLELGDSAVYFCASSPRQTETPLGYGYTFGSGTRLTVV.

The V gene is TRBV20-1, the J gene TRBJ1-6, with D possibly TRBD1 on 5 matching bases. This CDR3 region has 11 residues. Germline CDR1 and CDR2: DFQATT and SNEGSKA (reference sequence). Trimming pared 6 bases from V and 8 bases from J, leaving 8 bases between. CDR3 sequence reads: CSASRDSPLHF. In nucleotides, the CDR3 is TGCAGTGCGAGCAGGGATTCACCCCTCCACTTT.

This clonotype has a handful of counts. This rearrangement joins TRBV2 to TRBJ1-4; D remains unclear. CDR1 and CDR2 (germline): SNHLY, FYNNEI. V lost 4 bases and J lost 4, with 7 bases in between. The CDR3 consists of 13 residues. Here the CDR3 reads CASSGPHNEKLFF. As DNA, the CDR3 is TGTGCCAGCAGTGGACCCCATAATGAAAAACTGTTTTTT.